This T cell receptor beta chain derives from a study of T cells after yellow fever vaccination. For this clonotype: Antigen: not known.

The 5'RACE template-switching step produced TCR cDNA and added a universal primer site and UMIs. TCRdb reprocessed the 5' RACE reads via MiXCR and lists one record per CDR3 protein. The sample has 510,000 or so distinct CDR3 sequences; 19% are singletons. CDR3 length: 15 amino acids. The ends lost 5 bases at V and 10 bases at J; junction bases unmatched: 15. Germline assignment: CDR1 DFQATT and CDR2 SNEGSKA (reference sequence). Study outcomes and limitations: The study noted that FACS-sorted repertoires could contain abundant clonotypes contaminating from the bulk population.

The sample in question was PBMCs, obtained 15 days after the yellow fever booster vaccination. The receptor was isolated from a man between 25 and 39 years old who received the YFV17D yellow fever vaccine. The genes are TRBV20-1 and TRBJ2-1; TRBD2 matches at 9 bases. The DNA for the CDR3 is TGCAGTGCTCGTCAACTAGCGGGTGGGGTGGTGGAGCAGTTCTTC. It yields the protein CSARQLAGGVVEQFF.